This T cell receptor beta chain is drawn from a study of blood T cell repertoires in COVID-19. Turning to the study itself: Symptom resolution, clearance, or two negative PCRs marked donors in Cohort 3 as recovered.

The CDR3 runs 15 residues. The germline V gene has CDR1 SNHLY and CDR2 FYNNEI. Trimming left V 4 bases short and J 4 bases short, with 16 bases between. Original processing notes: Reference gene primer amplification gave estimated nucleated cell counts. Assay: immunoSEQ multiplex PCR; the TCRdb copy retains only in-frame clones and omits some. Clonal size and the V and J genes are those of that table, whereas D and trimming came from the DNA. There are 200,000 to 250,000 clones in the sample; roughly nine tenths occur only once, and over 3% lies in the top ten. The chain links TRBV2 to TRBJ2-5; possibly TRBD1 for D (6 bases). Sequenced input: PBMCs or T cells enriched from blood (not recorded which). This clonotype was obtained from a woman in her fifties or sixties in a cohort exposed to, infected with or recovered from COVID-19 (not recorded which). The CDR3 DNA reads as TGTGCCAGCAGTGGCGAGGGACAACAGGGAGAGACCCAGTACTTC. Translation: CASSGEGQQGETQYF.